This entry is about one T cell receptor (beta chain). Authors' analysis steps: The authors estimated nucleated cell counts from reference gene primer amplification. The table came from immunoSEQ multiplex PCR; TCRdb's copy has only in-frame clones and leaves some out. V and J calls and clone size come straight from that table; D and trimming were deduced from the DNA. The sample contains around 230,000 clones, 81% of which appear only once. The data were obtained in a study of blood T cell repertoires in COVID-19. V trimming: 3 bases; J trimming: 3 bases; junction bases outside the gene matches: 17. The germline V gene encodes CDR1 MNHEY and CDR2 SMNVEV (reference sequence). The CDR3 covers 19 residues.

V is TRBV27 and J is TRBJ2-7; 10 positions agree with TRBD2. Sequenced: peripheral blood. This clonotype originated in a woman older than 75 with acute or convalescent COVID-19. This CDR3 is CASSFSTGASGRGSYEQYF. The CDR3 region has the DNA TGTGCCAGCAGTTTCTCTACCGGGGCTAGCGGGAGAGGAAGCTACGAGCAGTACTTC.